This section outlines one TCR beta chain sequence together with its context. The data were taken from a study of T cell changes during pregnancy in multiple sclerosis. Germline trimming cut 3 bases from V and 5 bases from J; bases unmatched to any gene: 9. This CDR3 contains 16 residues. CDR1 and CDR2 (germline): KGHSH, LQKENI. Assay: immunoSEQ multiplex PCR; the TCRdb copy retains only in-frame clones and omits some. The table lists over 30,000 clones, under 95% of them singletons. The material was CD4+ T cells from peripheral blood mononuclear cells, obtained in the second trimester of pregnancy. This chain links TRBV18 with TRBJ1-4, with 7 bases fitting TRBD1. The source of this sequence is a female donor in good health, enrolled as a control in a pregnancy study. The chain's CDR3 is CASSPQGGHTNEKLFF. Written as DNA, the CDR3 is TGTGCCAGCTCACCCCAGGGGGGCCACACAAATGAAAAACTGTTTTTT.